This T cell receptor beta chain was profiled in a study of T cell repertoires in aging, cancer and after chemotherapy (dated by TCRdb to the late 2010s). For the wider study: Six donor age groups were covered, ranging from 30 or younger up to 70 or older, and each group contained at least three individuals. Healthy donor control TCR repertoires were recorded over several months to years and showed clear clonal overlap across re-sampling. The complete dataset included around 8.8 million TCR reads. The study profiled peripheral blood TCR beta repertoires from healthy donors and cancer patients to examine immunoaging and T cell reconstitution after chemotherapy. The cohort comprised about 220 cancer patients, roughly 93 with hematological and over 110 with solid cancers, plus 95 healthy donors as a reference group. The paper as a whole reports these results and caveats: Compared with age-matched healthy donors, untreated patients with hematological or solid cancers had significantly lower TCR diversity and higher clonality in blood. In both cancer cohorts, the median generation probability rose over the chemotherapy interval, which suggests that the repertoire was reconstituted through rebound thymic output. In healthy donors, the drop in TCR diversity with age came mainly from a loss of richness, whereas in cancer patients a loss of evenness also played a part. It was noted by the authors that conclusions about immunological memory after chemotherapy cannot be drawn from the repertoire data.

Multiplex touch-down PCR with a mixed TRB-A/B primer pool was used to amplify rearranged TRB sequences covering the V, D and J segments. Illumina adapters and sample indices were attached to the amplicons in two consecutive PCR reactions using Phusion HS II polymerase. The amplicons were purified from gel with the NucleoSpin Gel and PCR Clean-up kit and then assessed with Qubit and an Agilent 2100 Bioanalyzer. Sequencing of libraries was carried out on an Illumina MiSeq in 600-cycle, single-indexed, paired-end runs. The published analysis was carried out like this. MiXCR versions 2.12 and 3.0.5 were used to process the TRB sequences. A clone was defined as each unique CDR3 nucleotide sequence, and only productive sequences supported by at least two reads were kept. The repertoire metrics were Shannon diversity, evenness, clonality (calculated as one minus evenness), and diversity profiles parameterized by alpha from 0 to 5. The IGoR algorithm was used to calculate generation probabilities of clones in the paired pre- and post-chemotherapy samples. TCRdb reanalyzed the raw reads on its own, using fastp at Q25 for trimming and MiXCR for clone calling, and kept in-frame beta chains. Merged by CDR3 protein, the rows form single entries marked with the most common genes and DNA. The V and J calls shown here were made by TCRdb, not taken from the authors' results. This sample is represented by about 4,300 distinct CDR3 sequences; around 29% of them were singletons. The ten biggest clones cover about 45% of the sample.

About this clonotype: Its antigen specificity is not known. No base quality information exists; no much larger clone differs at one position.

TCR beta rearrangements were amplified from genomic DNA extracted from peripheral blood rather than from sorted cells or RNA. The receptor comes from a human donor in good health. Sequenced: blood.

The CDR3 in this case is CASSDAGRGETQYF. The nucleotide sequence reads TGCGCCAGCAGTGACGCAGGAAGGGGAGAGACCCAGTACTTC. The V gene is TRBV10-1 and the J gene is TRBJ2-5; the D gene is possibly TRBD1, with 5 bases matching. V gives up 3 bases and J gives up 4 bases, and the segment between their germline ends measures 12 bases. Spanning cysteine to phenylalanine, the CDR3 consists of 14 amino acids. The retained sequence is limited to the CDR3, 42 bases, with the frame set at the first base. CDR1 and CDR2, per the germline V gene (reference sequence), are WNHNN and SYGVQD.